The 26 T cell receptor beta chains listed next were all sequenced from one sample in a study of CD8+ T cells in alopecia areata. RNA extraction was followed by reverse transcription into cDNA, which acted as the sequencing template. Libraries were prepared by immunoSEQ multiplex PCR; TCRdb keeps only in-frame clonotypes and omits some of them. The sample has 160,000 or so clones; approximately 53% are singletons. Source: CD8+ T cells sorted from blood, taken at week 0. The receptors stem from a human donor with alopecia areata.

This clone was seen more than once but under ten times. The chain employs TRBV9 and TRBJ2-5; TRBD1 matches 7 bases. Germline CDR1 is SGDLS and CDR2 is YYNGEE. Germline trimming cut 1 base from V and 2 bases from J; bases unmatched to any gene: 5. The CDR3 loop spans 15 amino acids. The CDR3 DNA reads TGTGCCAGCAGCGTAACTACAGGGGATCAAGAGACCCAGTACTTC. As protein: CASSVTTGDQETQYF.

Comment on this clone: At one of its ends the junction is not consistent with the germline gene, which may arise from a read error. The chain is built from TRBV2 and TRBJ2-1; the match to TRBD2 covers 9 bases. The length of the CDR3 is 9 residues. From germline, CDR1 is SNHLY and CDR2 FYNNEI. The CDR3 sequence: CASGAGGVF. The CDR3 nucleotides are TGTGCCAGCGGAGCGGGGGGCGTCTTC.

This rearrangement joins TRBV29-1 to TRBJ1-2; a possible D gene is TRBD1 (6 bases). V was cut by 4 bases and J by 9 bases, with 21 bases left in between. The CDR3 has 14 amino acids. Germline V gene sequence: CDR1 SQVTM, CDR2 ANQGSEA. The CDR3 nucleotides read TGCAGCGTTGTTACTCGGGACAACGGGTTTCGCTACACCTTC. This encodes CSVVTRDNGFRYTF.

This clone was observed a few times. The gene calls are TRBV4-1 and TRBJ1-1; no clear D gene. The CDR3 has 12 residues. CDR1 is MGHRA, CDR2 YSYEKL, per germline. V shed 0 bases and J shed 2 bases, with 1 base lying between them. CDR3 amino acids: CASSQDNTEAFF. CDR3 nucleotide sequence: TGCGCCAGCAGCCAAGATAACACTGAAGCTTTCTTT.

This clone was seen a few times. The chain combines TRBV27 with TRBJ2-7, with 7 bases matching TRBD1. The germline CDR1 and CDR2 sequences are MNHEY and SMNVEV (reference sequence). The V gene end was trimmed by 5 bases and the J gene end by 3 bases; junction bases not matched to a gene: 13. This CDR3 has 16 amino acids. The CDR3 reads CASSPSTGRVFYEQYF. The CDR3 DNA reads as TGTGCCAGCAGTCCCTCGACAGGGCGGGTCTTCTACGAGCAGTACTTC.

This clone was seen a handful of times. The rearrangement joins TRBV29-1 to TRBJ1-2; D is unclear. The ends were cut back, 0 bases at V and 2 bases at J, with 13 bases in the middle. Per the germline V gene, CDR1 is SQVTM and CDR2 is ANQGSEA. The CDR3 totals 15 residues. Here the CDR3 reads CSVEDWLGGNYGYTF. CDR3 DNA: TGCAGCGTTGAAGATTGGTTGGGTGGGAACTATGGCTACACCTTC. Full variable domain (outside the CDR3, taken from reference TRBV29-1 and TRBJ1-2): SAVISQKPSRDICQRGTSLTIQCQVDSQVTMMFWYRQQPGQSLTLIATANQGSEATYESGFVIDKFPISRPNLTFSTLTVSNMSPEDSSIYLCSVEDWLGGNYGYTFGSGTRLTVV.

This clone was observed a few times. V is TRBV29-1 and J is TRBJ2-4; no clear D gene. The CDR3 covers 12 residues. Germline-derived CDR1 and CDR2 are SQVTM and ANQGSEA. Trimming shortened V by 4 bases and J by 9 bases, and 13 bases separated the two germline ends. CDR3 coding DNA: TGCAGCGTTGTCCTCCAACTCGGCATTCAGTACTTC. Its translation: CSVVLQLGIQYF.

The chain uses TRBV29-1 and TRBJ2-7, with 7 bases identical to TRBD1. Germline values: CDR1 SQVTM, CDR2 ANQGSEA. The junction had 9 bases not matched to a gene; V was cut back by 4 bases and J by 6 bases. This CDR3 comprises 13 residues. Here the CDR3 DNA reads TGCAGCGTTGTTGGGACAGACCTCTCCGAGCAGTACTTC. Amino acid sequence: CSVVGTDLSEQYF.

The V gene is TRBV5-6, the J gene TRBJ2-1; TRBD2 agrees at 7 bases. The trim removed 4 bases at V and 1 base at J, leaving 5 bases unmatched. The CDR3 totals 15 residues. CDR1 is SGHDT, CDR2 YYEEEE, per germline. The CDR3 here is CASSTGGISYNEQFF. Here the CDR3 DNA reads TGTGCCAGCAGCACCGGGGGGATATCCTACAATGAGCAGTTCTTC.

The chain carries TRBV5-1 and TRBJ1-1, with a tentative D call TRBD1 (5 bases). CDR3 size: 15 residues. Deletions cut 3 bases from V and 2 bases from J, with 14 bases between. Germline V gene lookup returns CDR1 SGHRS and CDR2 YFSETQ. The CDR3 loop is CASSSMQGRNTEAFF. In DNA form, the CDR3 reads TGCGCCAGCAGCTCGATGCAGGGACGCAACACTGAAGCTTTCTTT.

This clone was counted a single time. This sequence joins TRBV29-1 and TRBJ1-1; 7 bases fit TRBD1. This CDR3 spans 11 amino acids. Germline V gene lookup returns CDR1 SQVTM and CDR2 ANQGSEA. V shed 6 bases, J shed 5 bases, and the junction held 3 bases outside the gene matches. DNA for the CDR3: TGCAGCGTACAGGGGACGACTGAAGCTTTCTTT. Translation gives CSVQGTTEAFF.

V usage is TRBV13 and J usage is TRBJ2-1, with TRBD1 matching over 8 bases. V gave up 6 bases and J gave up 7 bases; unmatched junction bases: 8. Germline V CDR1 and CDR2: PRHDT, FYEKMQ (reference sequence). This CDR3 region has 14 residues. The CDR3 sequence: CASSSRTGRNEQFF. The CDR3 DNA is TGTGCCAGCAGTTCCCGGACAGGGAGGAATGAGCAGTTCTTC.

The chain recombines TRBV10-2 with TRBJ1-2; TRBD1 is a possible D gene (6 bases). Germline CDR1 WSHSY, CDR2 SAAADI. This CDR3 spans 14 amino acids. The ends were cut back, 6 bases at V and 6 bases at J, with 17 bases in the middle. This CDR3 reads CASSLTGGRDGYTF. CDR3 nucleotides: TGCGCCAGCAGCTTGACAGGTGGAAGGGATGGCTACACCTTC.

J is TRBJ1-2 and V is TRBV30; 9 bases fit TRBD1. The germline CDR1 and CDR2 sequences are GTSNPN and SVGIG (reference sequence). CDR3 length: 14 amino acids. V gave up 2 bases and J gave up 4 bases; unmatched junction bases: 5. The CDR3 reads CAWSLGQGSYGYTF. The CDR3 DNA reads as TGTGCCTGGAGTTTAGGACAGGGGAGCTATGGCTACACCTTC. The full variable domain, rest sourced from reference TRBV30 and TRBJ1-2, is SQTIHQWPATLVQPVGSPLSLECTVEGTSNPNLYWYRQAAGRGLQLLFYSVGIGQISSEVPQNLSASRPQDRQFILSSKKLLLSDSGFYLCAWSLGQGSYGYTFGSGTRLTVV.

The chain uses TRBV9 and TRBJ1-2, with 10 bases that match TRBD1. The trim removed 4 bases at V and 7 bases at J, leaving 7 bases unmatched. The germline V gene encodes CDR1 SGDLS and CDR2 YYNGEE. This CDR3 has 14 amino acids. CDR3: CASSLGTGVLGYTF. In DNA, the CDR3 is TGTGCCAGCAGCCTAGGGACAGGGGTCCTTGGCTACACCTTC.

The CDR3 DNA follows: TGTGCCTGGAGTGTACCAGGCTACGAGCAGTACTTC. Its translation is CAWSVPGYEQYF. The rearrangement joins TRBV30 to TRBJ2-7; D unclear. With 0 bases removed from V and 3 bases from J, the gap between germline ends came to 6 bases. The V gene's germline CDR1 is GTSNPN and CDR2 SVGIG (reference sequence). The CDR3 contains 12 residues.

The rearrangement joins TRBV7-2 to TRBJ2-7, with TRBD1 identical over 7 bases. The CDR3 length is 13 residues. V shed 1 base and J 4 bases; nucleotides not matched to a gene: 1. From germline, CDR1 is SGHTA and CDR2 FQGNSA. CDR3 coding DNA: TGTGCCAGCAGCTTAGAACAGGGGTACGAGCAGTACTTC. This sequence encodes CASSLEQGYEQYF.

The chain combines TRBV25-1 with TRBJ2-3; 7 bases are a match to TRBD2. This CDR3 is 14 amino acids long. Trimming took 5 bases from V and 4 from J; bases not matched to a gene: 6. Looked up from germline, CDR1 is MGHDK and CDR2 is SYGVNS. As DNA, the CDR3 is TGTGCCAGCAGTCCACCGGGGAGGGCAGATACGCAGTATTTT. It yields the protein CASSPPGRADTQYF.

V gene TRBV19 combines with J gene TRBJ1-1; D gene unclear. Germline CDR1 reads LNHDA; CDR2 reads SQIVND (reference sequence). Trimming stripped 4 bases from V and 1 base from J, with 10 bases between. This CDR3 has 14 amino acids. The CDR3 DNA follows: TGTGCCAGTAGTAACGGCGGTTGGAACACTGAAGCTTTCTTT. Translated, it gives CASSNGGWNTEAFF.

This clone was recorded only once. The V and J genes are TRBV9 and TRBJ1-2, with D unresolved. Germline lookup yields CDR1 SGDLS and CDR2 YYNGEE. Trimming cost V 1 base and J 3 bases, with 7 bases left between them. The CDR3 covers 13 residues. CDR3 protein: CASSVSGDYGYTF. The CDR3 nucleotides are TGTGCCAGCAGCGTAAGTGGAGACTATGGCTACACCTTC.

The genes are TRBV29-1 and TRBJ1-2; D unclear. The CDR3 extends over 13 amino acids. Per the germline V gene, CDR1 is SQVTM and CDR2 is ANQGSEA. V was trimmed by 3 bases and J by 6 bases, leaving 14 bases between them. The CDR3 DNA reads as TGCAGCGTTGAGGTCGGTTTGGGAAATGGCTACACCTTC. Translating it yields CSVEVGLGNGYTF. The full variable domain, rest sourced from reference TRBV29-1 and TRBJ1-2, is SAVISQKPSRDICQRGTSLTIQCQVDSQVTMMFWYRQQPGQSLTLIATANQGSEATYESGFVIDKFPISRPNLTFSTLTVSNMSPEDSSIYLCSVEVGLGNGYTFGSGTRLTVV.

The chain links TRBV5-1 to TRBJ2-7; D tentatively fits TRBD1 or TRBD2 (6 bases each). This CDR3 contains 14 residues. Trimming pared 5 bases from V and 2 bases from J, leaving 14 bases between. Germline values: CDR1 SGHRS, CDR2 YFSETQ. The CDR3 here is CASSPGGQTYEQYF. CDR3 coding DNA: TGCGCCAGCAGTCCCGGGGGCCAAACCTACGAGCAGTACTTC.

This clone was detected once. The chain couples TRBV30 to TRBJ1-4, with D unresolved. The CDR3 totals 12 residues. Per germline, CDR1 GTSNPN and CDR2 SVGIG (reference sequence). Trimming shortened V by 0 bases and J by 8 bases, and 7 bases separated the two germline ends. The CDR3 loop reads CAWSVAAEKLFF. CDR3 nucleotide sequence: TGTGCCTGGAGTGTAGCAGCCGAAAAACTGTTTTTT. Full variable domain (outside the CDR3, taken from reference TRBV30 and TRBJ1-4): SQTIHQWPATLVQPVGSPLSLECTVEGTSNPNLYWYRQAAGRGLQLLFYSVGIGQISSEVPQNLSASRPQDRQFILSSKKLLLSDSGFYLCAWSVAAEKLFFGSGTQLSVL.

The chain joins TRBV30 to TRBJ1-6, with a tentative D call TRBD1 (6 bases). The CDR3 has 15 residues. V was cut by 0 bases and J by 7 bases, with 13 bases left in between. The V gene's germline CDR1 is GTSNPN and CDR2 SVGIG (reference sequence). In nucleotides, the CDR3 is TGTGCCTGGAGTGTAGCAGGGCAGGGGAATTCACCCCTCCACTTT. Residues: CAWSVAGQGNSPLHF.

The V gene is TRBV30, the J gene TRBJ1-2; D not resolved. V was pared by 0 bases and J by 3 bases, with 26 bases between. Germline CDR1 and CDR2: GTSNPN and SVGIG (reference sequence). The CDR3 runs 19 residues. The chain's CDR3 is CAWSVSYQDGTPGDYGYTF. DNA for the CDR3: TGTGCCTGGAGTGTAAGTTACCAGGACGGCACCCCGGGAGACTATGGCTACACCTTC.

With regard to this clone: Other DNA variants within this sample encode the same CDR3. The chain combines TRBV30 with TRBJ1-1; D is undetermined. V was pared by 3 bases and J by 0 bases, with 8 bases between. This CDR3 contains 13 residues. Per germline, CDR1 GTSNPN and CDR2 SVGIG (reference sequence). In DNA form, the CDR3 reads TGTGCCTGGAGCCTAGGTCTGAACACTGAAGCTTTCTTT. It encodes CAWSLGLNTEAFF.